This TCR beta chain is drawn from a study of cytomegalovirus exposure and HLA in healthy donors. Study findings and constraints: In a later analysis, TCR beta V- and J-gene trimming was associated with a missense DCLRE1C variant.

With respect to this clone: Its antigen is not known. The identical CDR3 is also encoded by other nucleotide sequences in the sample.

This CDR3 has 13 residues. Germline CDR1 and CDR2: SEHNR and FQNEAQ (reference sequence). The V end lost 1 base, the J end lost 1 base, and 5 bases lay between the germline ends. Use of 60 Vbeta and 13 Jbeta primers characterized the PCR. Generated by immunoSEQ multiplex PCR, the TCRdb table keeps only in-frame clones and is missing some. Of about 160,000 clones listed, around 80% are singletons. The sample comprised PBMCs. The chain has TRBV7-9 and TRBJ2-7; D gene unclear. The sequence came from a man aged 25-45 years in good health and CMV-seronegative. The CDR3 DNA sequence: TGTGCCAGCAGCTTAGTAATTTCCTACGAGCAGTACTTC. Protein product: CASSLVISYEQYF.